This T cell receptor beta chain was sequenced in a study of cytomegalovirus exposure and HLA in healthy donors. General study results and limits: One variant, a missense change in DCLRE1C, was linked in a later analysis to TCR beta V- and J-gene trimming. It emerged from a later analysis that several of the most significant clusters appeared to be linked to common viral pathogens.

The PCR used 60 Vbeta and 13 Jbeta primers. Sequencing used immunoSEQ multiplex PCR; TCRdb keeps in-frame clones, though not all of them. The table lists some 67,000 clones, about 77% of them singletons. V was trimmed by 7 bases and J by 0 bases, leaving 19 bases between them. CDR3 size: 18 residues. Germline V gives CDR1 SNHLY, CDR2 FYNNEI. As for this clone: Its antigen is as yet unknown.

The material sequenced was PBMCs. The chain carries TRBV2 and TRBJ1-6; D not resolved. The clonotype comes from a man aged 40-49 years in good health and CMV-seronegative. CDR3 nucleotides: TGTGCCAGCAAAGATTCTGGCAGATTAAGCTCCTATAATTCACCCCTCCACTTT. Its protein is CASKDSGRLSSYNSPLHF.